A selection of T cell receptor beta chains follows, all from one sample in a study of yellow fever vaccine responses in identical twins. TCRdb reprocessed the RT-PCR reads via MiXCR and lists one record per CDR3 protein. Among some 3,300 distinct CDR3 sequences listed, roughly 86% were seen once. The material sequenced was T cells from blood (PBMCs), unsorted or a sorted subset (not recorded which), taken before or after yellow fever vaccination (not recorded which). Every receptor here comes from a woman aged 18-29 years who received the yellow fever vaccine. Both conserved end residues are part of each CDR3. Each record gives: clone size, D gene, V gene, J gene, CDR3 protein, CDR3 DNA. D genes are given only for firm matches. Clone size is given for some rows only: seen once, a few or many times, or a class if the clone is expanded.

NA,TRBD1,TRBV23-1,TRBJ1-2,CASSHRTRQGARYGYTF,TGCGCCAGCAGTCATCGGACTCGACAGGGGGCACGCTATGGCTACACCTTC
once,NA,TRBV7-3,TRBJ2-7,CASSLTDRFSTYEQYF,TGTGCCAGCAGCTTAACGGACCGATTCAGTACCTACGAGCAGTACTTC
NA,NA,TRBV2,TRBJ2-1,CASSPGVHEQFF,TGTGCCAGCAGTCCAGGGGTTCATGAGCAGTTCTTC
NA,NA,TRBV2,TRBJ2-7,CASSENELQNEQYF,TGTGCCAGCAGTGAGAATGAATTGCAGAACGAGCAGTACTTC
NA,TRBD2,TRBV18,TRBJ2-7,CASSPLAGEEQYF,TGTGCCAGCTCACCGCTAGCGGGGGAAGAGCAGTACTTC
NA,NA,TRBV5-1,TRBJ1-1,CASRSGTVPPGAFF,TGCGCCAGCAGGTCCGGGACGGTTCCCCCGGGAGCTTTCTTT
NA,NA,TRBV6-1,TRBJ1-5,CASSGLGNQPQHF,TGTGCCAGCAGCGGGTTGGGCAATCAGCCCCAGCATTTT
NA,NA,TRBV29-1,TRBJ2-3,CSDIHTDTQYF,TGCAGCGATATACACACAGATACGCAGTATTTT
NA,NA,TRBV18,TRBJ1-3,CASSPDLYSGNTIYF,TGTGCCAGCTCACCTGATCTCTACTCTGGGAACACCATATATTTT
NA,TRBD1,TRBV12-3/TRBV12-4,TRBJ1-6,CASSFGRDRGYSPLHF,TGTGCCAGCAGTTTTGGCCGAGACAGGGGTTATTCACCCCTCCACTTT
NA,NA,TRBV4-3,TRBJ2-3,CASSQDLLARDTQYF,TGCGCCAGCAGCCAAGATCTACTAGCACGAGATACGCAGTATTTT
few,NA,TRBV29-1,TRBJ2-7,CSVRDYEQYF,TGCAGTGTAAGAGACTACGAGCAGTACTTC
NA,NA,TRBV7-9,TRBJ2-2,CASTHFANTGELFF,TGTGCCAGCACCCACTTTGCGAACACCGGGGAGCTGTTTTTT
NA,TRBD2,TRBV11-3,TRBJ2-3,CAIPSRYGGDLTDTQYF,TGTGCCATTCCCAGTCGGTACGGGGGGGACCTCACAGATACGCAGTATTTT
NA,TRBD2,TRBV19,TRBJ2-3,CASNRLSGRTDTQYF,TGTGCCAGCAATCGACTCAGCGGGAGAACAGATACGCAGTATTTT
NA,NA,TRBV7-3,TRBJ2-3,CASSFRGTSTDTQYF,TGTGCCAGCAGCTTCCGGGGCACTAGCACAGATACGCAGTATTTT
NA,NA,TRBV11-1,TRBJ2-2,CASSHSPKGSRAGELFF,TGTGCCAGCAGCCATTCTCCCAAGGGTAGTCGCGCCGGGGAGCTGTTTTTT
NA,NA,TRBV12-3/TRBV12-4,TRBJ2-7,CASSLAGGGYEQYF,TGTGCCAGCAGTTTAGCCGGAGGGGGCTACGAGCAGTACTTC
NA,TRBD1,TRBV3-1,TRBJ1-5,CAGDRGRANQPQHF,TGTGCCGGTGACAGGGGGCGGGCCAATCAGCCCCAGCATTTT
NA,NA,TRBV11-2,TRBJ1-4,CASSHREGGEKLFF,TGTGCCAGCAGCCATAGGGAGGGAGGTGAAAAACTGTTTTTT
NA,TRBD1,TRBV23-1,TRBJ2-3,CASSQLLRDRDTDTQYF,TGCGCCAGCAGTCAATTACTCCGGGACAGGGACACAGATACGCAGTATTTT
NA,NA,TRBV4-2,TRBJ2-3,CASSQEVSSTDTQYF,TGTGCCAGCAGCCAAGAGGTTAGCAGTACAGATACGCAGTATTTT
few,NA,TRBV2,TRBJ1-2,CASSEVGETNYGYTF,TGTGCCAGCAGTGAAGTCGGCGAGACTAACTATGGCTACACCTTC